This T cell receptor (beta chain) is drawn from a study of T-cell reconstitution after alpha-beta-depleted transplantation in children. The CDR3 loop spans 17 amino acids. The germline gives CDR1 DFQATT, CDR2 SNEGSKA (reference sequence). After removal of 1 base from V and 1 base from J, the junction contained 5 bases not matched to a gene. Unique molecular identifiers tagged the TCRbeta library. TCRdb redid the calling of the PCR reads with MiXCR, one entry per CDR3 protein. The sample includes some 600,000 distinct CDR3 sequences, 16% seen only once; the top ten take about 1.1%. Comments on this clonotype: A much larger clone is a single base away; this may be a read error.

This chain connects TRBV20-1 to TRBJ2-1; TRBD2 matches 12 bases. Sequenced material: PBMCs from the stem cell graft donor, taken from the stem cell graft. The TCR originated in a human donor who donated a stem cell graft to a child with acute myeloid leukemia. In DNA, the CDR3 is TGCAGTGCTAGAGCTAGCGGGGGGGCCACATCCTACAATGAGCAGTTCTTC. It is translated as CSARASGGATSYNEQFF.